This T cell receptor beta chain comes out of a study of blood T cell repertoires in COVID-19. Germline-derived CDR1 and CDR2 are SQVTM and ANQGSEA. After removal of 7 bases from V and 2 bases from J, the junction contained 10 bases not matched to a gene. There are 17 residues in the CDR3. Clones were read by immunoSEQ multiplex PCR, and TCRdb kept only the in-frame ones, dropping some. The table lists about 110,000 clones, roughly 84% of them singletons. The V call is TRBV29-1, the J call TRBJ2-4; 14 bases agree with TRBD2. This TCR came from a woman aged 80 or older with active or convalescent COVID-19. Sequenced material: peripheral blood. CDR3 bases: TGCAGCGCCATGGGACTAGCGGGAGCTACAACCAAAAACATTCAGTACTTC. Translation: CSAMGLAGATTKNIQYF.